The sample holds a few counts of the clone carrying this T cell receptor (beta chain). What it recognizes is unknown. Per the germline V gene, CDR1 is MNHEY and CDR2 is SMNVEV (reference sequence). This CDR3 has 13 amino acids. Trimming took off 3 bases at V and 8 bases at J, with 13 bases between the two ends. The data were produced by immunoSEQ multiplex PCR, yet TCRdb's version contains in-frame clones alone and is incomplete. The sample shows over 40,000 clones, more than 80% of them seen only once. The data stem from a study of T cell responses to AZD1222 COVID-19 vaccine. Study observations and caveats: White British ancestry dominated among donors, who included more females, and clonal diversity was possibly underestimated. Only a handful of AZD1222 recipients were seropositive at baseline.

The chain employs TRBV27 and TRBJ1-2; D is unresolved. The clonotype comes from an adult in good health. Source: peripheral blood, taken on day 0 of AZD1222 vaccination. This CDR3 reads CASSFAQSLGYTF. Here the CDR3 DNA reads TGTGCCAGCAGTTTCGCACAGAGCTTGGGCTACACCTTC.